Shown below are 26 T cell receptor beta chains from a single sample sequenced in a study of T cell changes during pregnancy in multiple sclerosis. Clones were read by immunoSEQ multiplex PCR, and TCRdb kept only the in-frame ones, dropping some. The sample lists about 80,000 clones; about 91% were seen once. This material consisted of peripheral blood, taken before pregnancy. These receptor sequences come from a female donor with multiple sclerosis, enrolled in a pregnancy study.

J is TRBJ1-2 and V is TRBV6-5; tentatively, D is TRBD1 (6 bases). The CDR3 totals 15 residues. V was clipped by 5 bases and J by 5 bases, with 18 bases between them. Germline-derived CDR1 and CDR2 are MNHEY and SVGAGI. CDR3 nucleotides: TGTGCCAGCAGTACCCCTGGGGGCGACGTTTATGGCTACACCTTC. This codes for CASSTPGGDVYGYTF.

In DNA, the CDR3 is TGTGCCAGCAGCTATCTAGCGGGGGGGGTTGAGCAGTTCTTC. It specifies CASSYLAGGVEQFF. The chain has TRBV7-3 and TRBJ2-1; TRBD2 matches 12 bases. CDR1 and CDR2 (germline): SGHTA, FQGTGA. With V trimmed by 4 bases and J by 9 bases, 4 bases remained unmatched. The CDR3 length is 14 residues. Combining the CDR3 with reference TRBV7-3 and TRBJ2-1 gives the whole variable domain GAGVSQTPSNKVTEKGKYVELRCDPISGHTALYWYRQSLGQGPEFLIYFQGTGAADDSGLPNDRFFAVRPEGSVSTLKIQRTERGDSAVYLCASSYLAGGVEQFFGPGTRLTVL.

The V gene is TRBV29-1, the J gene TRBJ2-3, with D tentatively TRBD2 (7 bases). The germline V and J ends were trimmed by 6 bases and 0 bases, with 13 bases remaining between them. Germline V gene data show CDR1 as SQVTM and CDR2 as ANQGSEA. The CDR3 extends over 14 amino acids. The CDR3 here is CSVSGGASTDTQYF. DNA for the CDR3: TGCAGCGTAAGTGGGGGGGCGAGCACAGATACGCAGTATTTT.

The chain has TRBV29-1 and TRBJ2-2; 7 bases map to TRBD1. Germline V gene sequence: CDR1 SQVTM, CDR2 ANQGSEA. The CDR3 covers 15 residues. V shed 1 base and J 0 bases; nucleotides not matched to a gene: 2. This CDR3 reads CSVEAGTANTGELFF. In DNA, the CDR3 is TGCAGCGTTGAAGCCGGGACAGCGAACACCGGGGAGCTGTTTTTT.

The CDR3 loop is CAWASDLNTEAFF. The DNA for the CDR3 is TGTGCCTGGGCCTCGGACTTAAACACTGAAGCTTTCTTT. The rearrangement uses TRBV30 and TRBJ1-1; unclear D gene. V lost 5 bases and J lost 2, with 12 bases in between. Germline V gives CDR1 GTSNPN, CDR2 SVGIG (reference sequence). The CDR3 length is 13 residues.

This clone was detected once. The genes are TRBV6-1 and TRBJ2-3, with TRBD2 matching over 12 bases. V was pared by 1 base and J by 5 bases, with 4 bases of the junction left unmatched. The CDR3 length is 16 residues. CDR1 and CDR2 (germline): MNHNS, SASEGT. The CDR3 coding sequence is TGTGCCAGCAGTGAAGGGCTAGCGGGGGGGAGAGATACGCAGTATTTT. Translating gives CASSEGLAGGRDTQYF.

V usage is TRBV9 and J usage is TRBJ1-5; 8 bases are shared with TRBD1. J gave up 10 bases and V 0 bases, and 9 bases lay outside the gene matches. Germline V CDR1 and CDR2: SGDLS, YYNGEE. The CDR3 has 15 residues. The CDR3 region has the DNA TGTGCCAGCAGCGTAGGATCGACAGGGGCGGAACCCCAGCATTTT. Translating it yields CASSVGSTGAEPQHF. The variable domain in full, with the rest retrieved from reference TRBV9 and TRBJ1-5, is DSGVTQTPKHLITATGQRVTLRCSPRSGDLSVYWYQQSLDQGLQFLIQYYNGEERAKGNILERFSAQQFPDLHSELNLSSLELGDSALYFCASSVGSTGAEPQHFGDGTRLSIL.

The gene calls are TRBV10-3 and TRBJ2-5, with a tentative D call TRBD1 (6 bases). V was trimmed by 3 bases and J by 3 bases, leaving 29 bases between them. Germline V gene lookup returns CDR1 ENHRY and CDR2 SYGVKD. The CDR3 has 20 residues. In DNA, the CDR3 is TGTGCCATCAGTGAATGTTCGGTAACAGGGAGACTGCAAATTGAAGAGACCCAGTACTTC. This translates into CAISECSVTGRLQIEETQYF.

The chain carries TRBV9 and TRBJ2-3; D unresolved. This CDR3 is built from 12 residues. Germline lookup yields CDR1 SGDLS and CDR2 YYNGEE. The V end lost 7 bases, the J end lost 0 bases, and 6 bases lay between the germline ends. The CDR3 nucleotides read TGTGCCAGCGGAGCGAGCACAGATACGCAGTATTTT. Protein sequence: CASGASTDTQYF.

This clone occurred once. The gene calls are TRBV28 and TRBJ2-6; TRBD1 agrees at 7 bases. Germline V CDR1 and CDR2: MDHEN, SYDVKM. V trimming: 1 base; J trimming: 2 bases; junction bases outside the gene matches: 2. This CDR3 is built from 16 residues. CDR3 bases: TGTGCCAGCAGTTTATACAGGGGCACTGGGGCCAACGTCCTGACTTTC. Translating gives CASSLYRGTGANVLTF.

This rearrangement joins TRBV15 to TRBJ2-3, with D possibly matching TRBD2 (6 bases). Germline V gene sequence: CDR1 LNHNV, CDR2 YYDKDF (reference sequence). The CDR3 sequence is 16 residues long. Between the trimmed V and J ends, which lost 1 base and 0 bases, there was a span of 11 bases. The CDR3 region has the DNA TGTGCCACCAGCAGAGCTCCAGGACTAAGCACAGATACGCAGTATTTT. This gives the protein CATSRAPGLSTDTQYF.

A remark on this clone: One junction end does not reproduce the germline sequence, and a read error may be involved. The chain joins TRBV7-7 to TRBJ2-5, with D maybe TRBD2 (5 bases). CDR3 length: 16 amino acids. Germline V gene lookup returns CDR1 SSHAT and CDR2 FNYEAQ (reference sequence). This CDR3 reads CASSTTGSGPQETQYF. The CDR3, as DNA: TGTGCTAGCAGCACGACGGGGTCCGGTCCCCAAGAGACCCAGTACTTC.

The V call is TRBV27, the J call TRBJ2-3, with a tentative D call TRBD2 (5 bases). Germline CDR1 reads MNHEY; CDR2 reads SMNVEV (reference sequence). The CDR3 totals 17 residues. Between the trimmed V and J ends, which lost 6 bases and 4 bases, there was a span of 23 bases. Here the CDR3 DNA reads TGTGCCAGCAGCCCCCGCGTTGGGCTCCACGGGGCAGATACGCAGTATTTT. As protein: CASSPRVGLHGADTQYF.

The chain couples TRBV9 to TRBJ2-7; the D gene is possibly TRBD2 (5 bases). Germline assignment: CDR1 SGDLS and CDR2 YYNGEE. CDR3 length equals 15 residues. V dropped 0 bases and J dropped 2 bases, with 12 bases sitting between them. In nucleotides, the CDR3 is TGTGCCAGCAGCGTAGGGGGTTTCGGGGCCTACGAGCAGTACTTC. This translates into CASSVGGFGAYEQYF.

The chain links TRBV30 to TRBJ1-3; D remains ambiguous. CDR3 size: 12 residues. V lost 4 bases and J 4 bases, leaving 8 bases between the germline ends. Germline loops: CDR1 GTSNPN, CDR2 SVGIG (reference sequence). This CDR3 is CAWTGSGNTIYF. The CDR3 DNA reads TGTGCCTGGACCGGGTCCGGAAACACCATATATTTT. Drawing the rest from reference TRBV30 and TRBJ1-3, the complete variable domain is SQTIHQWPATLVQPVGSPLSLECTVEGTSNPNLYWYRQAAGRGLQLLFYSVGIGQISSEVPQNLSASRPQDRQFILSSKKLLLSDSGFYLCAWTGSGNTIYFGEGSWLTVV.

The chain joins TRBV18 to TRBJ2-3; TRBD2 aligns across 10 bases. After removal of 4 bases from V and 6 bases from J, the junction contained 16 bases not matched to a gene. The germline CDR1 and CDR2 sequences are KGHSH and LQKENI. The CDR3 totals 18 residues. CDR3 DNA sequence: TGTGCCAGCTCACATTTGGTTATCACTAGCGGGGTCGAGGATACGCAGTATTTT. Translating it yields CASSHLVITSGVEDTQYF.

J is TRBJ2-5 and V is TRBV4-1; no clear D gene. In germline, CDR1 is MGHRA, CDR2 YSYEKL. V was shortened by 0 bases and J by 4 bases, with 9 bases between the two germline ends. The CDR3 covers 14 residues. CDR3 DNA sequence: TGCGCCAGCAGCCAAGATCAGAACAGAGAGACCCAGTACTTC. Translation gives CASSQDQNRETQYF.

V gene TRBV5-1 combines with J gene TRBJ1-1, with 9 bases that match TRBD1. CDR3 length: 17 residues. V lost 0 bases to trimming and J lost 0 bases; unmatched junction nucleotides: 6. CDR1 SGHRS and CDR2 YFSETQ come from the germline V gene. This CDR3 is CASSLVTGGVMNTEAFF. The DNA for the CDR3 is TGCGCCAGCAGCTTGGTTACAGGGGGCGTGATGAACACTGAAGCTTTCTTT.

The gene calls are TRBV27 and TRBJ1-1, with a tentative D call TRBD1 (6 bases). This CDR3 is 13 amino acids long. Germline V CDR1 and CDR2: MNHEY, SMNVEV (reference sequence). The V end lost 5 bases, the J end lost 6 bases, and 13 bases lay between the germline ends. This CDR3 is CASSQTGLAEAFF. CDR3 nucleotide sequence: TGTGCCAGCAGTCAGACAGGTCTTGCTGAAGCTTTCTTT.

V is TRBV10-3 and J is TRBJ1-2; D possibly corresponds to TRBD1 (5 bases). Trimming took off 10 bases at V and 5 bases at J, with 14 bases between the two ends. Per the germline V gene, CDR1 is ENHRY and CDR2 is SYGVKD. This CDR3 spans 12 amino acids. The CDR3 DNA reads TGTGCCACGCAGGGTATGGGGTATGGCTACACCTTC. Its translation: CATQGMGYGYTF.

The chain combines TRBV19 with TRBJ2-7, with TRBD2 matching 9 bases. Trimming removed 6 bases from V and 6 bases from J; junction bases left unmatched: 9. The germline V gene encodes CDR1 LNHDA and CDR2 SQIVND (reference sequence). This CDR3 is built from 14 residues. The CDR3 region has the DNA TGTGCCAGTAGCCCGCCGGGACTAGCCCGCGAGCAGTACTTC. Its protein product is CASSPPGLAREQYF.

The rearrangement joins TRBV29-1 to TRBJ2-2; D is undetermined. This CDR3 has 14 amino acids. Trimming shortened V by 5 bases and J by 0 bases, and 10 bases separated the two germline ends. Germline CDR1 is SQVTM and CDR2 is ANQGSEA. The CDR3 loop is CSVFREANTGELFF. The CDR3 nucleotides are TGCAGCGTTTTCCGCGAGGCGAACACCGGGGAGCTGTTTTTT.

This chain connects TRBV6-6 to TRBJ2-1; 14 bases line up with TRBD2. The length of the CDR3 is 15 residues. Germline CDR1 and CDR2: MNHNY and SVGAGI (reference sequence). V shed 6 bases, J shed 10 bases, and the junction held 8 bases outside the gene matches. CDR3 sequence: CASRTTSGGADEQFF. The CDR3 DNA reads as TGTGCCAGCAGAACGACTAGCGGGGGGGCCGACGAGCAGTTCTTC.

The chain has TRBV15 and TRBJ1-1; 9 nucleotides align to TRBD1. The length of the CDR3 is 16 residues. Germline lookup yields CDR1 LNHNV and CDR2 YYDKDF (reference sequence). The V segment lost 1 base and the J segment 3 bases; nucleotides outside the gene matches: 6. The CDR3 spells CATSRATGTGYTEAFF. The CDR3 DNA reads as TGTGCCACCAGCAGAGCAACCGGGACAGGGTACACTGAAGCTTTCTTT.

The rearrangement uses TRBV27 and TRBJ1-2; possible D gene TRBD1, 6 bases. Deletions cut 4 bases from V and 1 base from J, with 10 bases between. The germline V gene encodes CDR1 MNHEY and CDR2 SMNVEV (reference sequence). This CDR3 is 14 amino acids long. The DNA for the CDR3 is TGTGCCAGCAGTTCAAACAGGGTTAACTATGGCTACACCTTC. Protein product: CASSSNRVNYGYTF.

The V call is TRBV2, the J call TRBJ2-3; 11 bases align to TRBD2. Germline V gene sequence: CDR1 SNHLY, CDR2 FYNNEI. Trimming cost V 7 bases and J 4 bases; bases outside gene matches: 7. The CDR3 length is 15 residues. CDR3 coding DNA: TGTGCCAGCAAGACCGGGACTAGCGGACCAGATACGCAGTATTTT. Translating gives CASKTGTSGPDTQYF.